This note documents a single TCR beta chain sequence. The antigen it recognizes is unknown. The sample holds no much larger clone one base away, and base qualities are not on file. The data originate from a study of CD8 T cells in Susac syndrome (dated by TCRdb to between 2017 and 2020). The study in broad terms: Repertoire sequencing was used to test whether CD8+ T cell activation and differentiation in Susac syndrome was antigen driven.

RNA was extracted using the RNeasy kit, and roughly 0.5 to 1 ug of the RNA was reverse transcribed with random hexamers. TCR beta CDR3 regions were amplified with the immunoSEQ multiplex PCR assay covering 54 Vbeta and 13 Jbeta segments. Bias from PCR amplification was corrected by using a synthetic template baseline for primer optimization and for computational correction. Processing in the source paper ran as follows. Reads were assigned to V, D and J genes according to IMGT and analyzed in immunoSEQ Analyzer, with only productive sequences retained. To calculate clonality, Shannon entropy was normalized by log2 of the number of productive unique sequences and then subtracted from one. For each patient and control, public and private clones were evaluated among the 100 most prevalent clones. Clones were defined as Susac-specific if absent from the healthy and MS cohorts, from 1052 published viral clones and from other ImmuneACCESS disease sequences. In-frame beta chains were kept once TCRdb had trimmed the public reads at Q25 with fastp and called clones with MiXCR. Each entry is one CDR3 protein sequence, shown with its most common DNA and genes. TCRdb, rather than the study authors, made the V and J calls. The sample includes 120,000 to 150,000 distinct CDR3 sequences, with around 94% observed a single time. Over 0.07% of the sample lies in the top ten.

High-throughput TCR beta sequencing profiled peripheral blood CD8+ and CD4+ T cells from healthy donors, Susac syndrome patients and multiple sclerosis patients. Healthy donors were included as age- and sex-matched controls. CD8+ TEMRA cells were enriched by FACS, while bulk CD8+ and CD4+ T cells were purified by magnetic negative isolation. Blood was collected in EDTA tubes and processed within 24 hours, with PBMCs isolated through density gradient centrifugation. PBMCs intended for TCR sequencing were frozen in liquid nitrogen and were later thawed in a 37 degrees C water bath. The sorted or isolated CD4+, CD8+ and CD8+ TEMRA cells had a purity of 90% or higher. Per the germline V gene (reference sequence), DFQATT is the CDR1 and SNEGSKA is the CDR2. From its cysteine to its phenylalanine, the CDR3 spans 15 amino acids. Of all the DNA, just the CDR3 is kept, 45 bases in frame from base 1. V is shortened by 3 bases, J by 3 bases, and the region joining them spans 18 bases.

What the work shows at the level of the full study, not this receptor alone: The study acknowledged that relatively few individuals were included in the TCR sequencing and HLA analysis.

Here the chain combines TRBV20-1 and TRBJ2-7; TRBD2 is a possible D gene, resting on 5 matching bases. Sequencing was performed on CD4+ T cells from PBMCs. The receptor was derived from a human donor in good health. In nucleotides, the sequence is TGCAGTGCTAGCAAGAACCTATGGAGGAACTACGAGCAGTACTTC. It translates as CSASKNLWRNYEQYF.